Listed here are 24 T cell receptor beta chains from one sample, sequenced in a study of vaccination effects on CD4 cells after COVID-19. Clones were read by immunoSEQ multiplex PCR, and TCRdb kept only the in-frame ones, dropping some. The sample has tens of thousands of clones, approximately 80% seen once. Antigen-specific CD4+ T cells were expanded with viral peptide pools in the ViraFEST assay before sequencing. Isolating CD4+ T cells followed less than 12 days of culture. Each vaccine recipient was nucleocapsid antibody negative and had no prior SARS-CoV-2 infection. Their antigens are not known. Sequenced material: CD4+ T cells from PBMCs cultured with HCoV-NL63 spike peptides, taken before COVID-19 vaccination. These receptors were taken from a human donor who received a COVID-19 vaccine.

The CDR3 DNA is TGTGCCACCAGTGATGGGCCCACGGAAAAACTGTTTTTT. As protein: CATSDGPTEKLFF. The V call is TRBV24-1, the J call TRBJ1-4, with D unclear. The CDR3 extends over 13 amino acids. With 3 bases removed from V and 8 bases from J, the gap between germline ends came to 9 bases. CDR1 and CDR2 (germline): KGHDR, SFDVKD.

CDR3: CASSLRGGVGDTQYF. CDR3 DNA: TGTGCCAGCAGCTTACGCGGGGGAGTCGGAGATACGCAGTATTTT. This rearrangement joins TRBV13 to TRBJ2-3; 7 positions match TRBD2. Germline CDR1 reads PRHDT; CDR2 reads FYEKMQ (reference sequence). The V segment lost 2 bases and the J segment 5 bases; nucleotides outside the gene matches: 7. CDR3 length: 15 amino acids. The entire variable domain, with the rest obtained from reference TRBV13 and TRBJ2-3, is as follows: AAGVIQSPRHLIKEKRETATLKCYPIPRHDTVYWYQQGPGQDPQFLISFYEKMQSDKGSIPDRFSAQQFSDYHSELNMSSLELGDSALYFCASSLRGGVGDTQYFGPGTRLTVL.

The chain couples TRBV6-5 to TRBJ2-7; TRBD1 agrees at 7 bases. This CDR3 has 14 residues. Germline trimming cut 6 bases from V and 7 bases from J; bases unmatched to any gene: 12. The germline CDR1 and CDR2 sequences are MNHEY and SVGAGI. CDR3 sequence (DNA): TGTGCCAGCAGCCGAACTCGGACAGGCGCGGAGCAGTACGTC. Translated, it gives CASSRTRTGAEQYV.

The chain uses TRBV5-1 and TRBJ2-1; 8 positions match TRBD1. The CDR3 runs 17 residues. The germline CDR1 and CDR2 sequences are SGHRS and YFSETQ. J was trimmed by 0 bases and V by 1 base; bases with no gene match: 6. For the CDR3, the DNA is TGCGCCAGCAGCTTGTACCAGACAGGGGACTCCTACAATGAGCAGTTCTTC. Translating gives CASSLYQTGDSYNEQFF.

V and J are TRBV2 and TRBJ2-4, with a tentative D call TRBD2 (6 bases). Between the trimmed V and J ends, which lost 6 bases and 2 bases, there was a span of 20 bases. From germline, CDR1 is SNHLY and CDR2 FYNNEI. The CDR3 loop spans 17 amino acids. The CDR3 region is CASRPLREDRSKNIQYF. The CDR3 DNA reads as TGTGCCAGCAGACCTCTCAGGGAGGATAGGTCCAAAAACATTCAGTACTTC. The whole variable domain, remainder taken from reference TRBV2 and TRBJ2-4, is EPEVTQTPSHQVTQMGQEVILRCVPISNHLYFYWYRQILGQKVEFLVSFYNNEISEKSEIFDDQFSVERPDGSNFTLKIRSTKLEDSAMYFCASRPLREDRSKNIQYFGAGTRLSVL.

In its sample, this clone was seen once. The rearrangement uses TRBV6-5 and TRBJ1-3; no reliable D call. The CDR3 totals 14 residues. The germline V gene has CDR1 MNHEY and CDR2 SVGAGI. Trimming removed 5 bases at V and 4 bases at J, with 12 bases between. The CDR3 DNA follows: TGTGCCAGCAGTCTTTTCTCCACCGGAAACACCATATATTTT. Protein product: CASSLFSTGNTIYF.

The chain has TRBV29-1 and TRBJ2-3, with 13 nucleotides matching TRBD2. Looked up from germline, CDR1 is SQVTM and CDR2 is ANQGSEA. CDR3 length: 17 amino acids. V was pared by 1 base and J by 1 base, with 5 bases of the junction left unmatched. In nucleotides, the CDR3 is TGCAGCGTTGAAGGGACTAGCGGGGGTGGGGGCACAGATACGCAGTATTTT. Its protein is CSVEGTSGGGGTDTQYF.

The rearrangement uses TRBV15 and TRBJ1-2; 9 bases agree with TRBD1. The CDR3 spans 16 residues. J was trimmed by 3 bases and V by 2 bases; bases with no gene match: 7. Germline V gives CDR1 LNHNV, CDR2 YYDKDF (reference sequence). In DNA, the CDR3 is TGTGCCACCAGCAGACGAACAGGGGGCGGGCACTATGGCTACACCTTC. It codes for CATSRRTGGGHYGYTF.

The V call is TRBV4-2, the J call TRBJ2-4; D is undetermined. Germline-derived CDR1 and CDR2 are LGHNA and YNFKEQ. Trimming removed 0 bases at V and 5 bases at J, with 11 bases between. This CDR3 is 15 amino acids long. The CDR3 spells CASSQERVPENIQYF. Here the CDR3 DNA reads TGTGCCAGCAGCCAAGAACGGGTACCGGAAAACATTCAGTACTTC.

The chain has TRBV6-5 and TRBJ1-1, with D perhaps matching TRBD1 (5 bases). CDR1 MNHEY and CDR2 SVGAGI come from the germline V gene. V lost 6 bases to trimming and J lost 0 bases, with 14 bases between them. The CDR3 is made up of 15 amino acids. The CDR3 DNA reads TGTGCCAGCAGCCGCTTGAGGGGACTGAACACTGAAGCTTTCTTT. This translates into CASSRLRGLNTEAFF.

This chain uses TRBV18 with TRBJ1-4; 12 bases line up with TRBD1. This CDR3 is 15 amino acids long. The germline gives CDR1 KGHSH, CDR2 LQKENI. J was trimmed by 7 bases and V by 4 bases; bases with no gene match: 4. The CDR3 bases are TGTGCCAGCTCACTGCCGGGACAGGGGGCTGAAAAACTGTTTTTT. Its protein product is CASSLPGQGAEKLFF.

There are a few counts of this clone. The chain joins TRBV25-1 to TRBJ2-1; TRBD1 matches at 8 bases. The CDR3 sequence is 16 residues long. The junction had 4 bases not matched to a gene; V was cut back by 1 base and J by 2 bases. Germline CDR1 MGHDK, CDR2 SYGVNS. Written as DNA, the CDR3 is TGTGCCAGCAGTGAATCTACAGGGGGTACCTACAATGAGCAGTTCTTC. Translating it yields CASSESTGGTYNEQFF.

The chain uses TRBV5-1 and TRBJ2-5; 9 bases agree with TRBD2. Germline V gene data show CDR1 as SGHRS and CDR2 as YFSETQ. The length of the CDR3 is 16 residues. The V gene end was trimmed by 1 base and the J gene end by 5 bases; junction bases not matched to a gene: 9. DNA for the CDR3: TGCGCCAGCAGCTTGTTCGCGGGGGGGCCCGATGAGACCCAGTACTTC. As protein: CASSLFAGGPDETQYF. The full variable domain, rest sourced from reference TRBV5-1 and TRBJ2-5, is KAGVTQTPRYLIKTRGQQVTLSCSPISGHRSVSWYQQTPGQGLQFLFEYFSETQRNKGNFPGRFSGRQFSNSRSEMNVSTLELGDSALYLCASSLFAGGPDETQYFGPGTRLLVL.

The sample holds a few counts of this clone. The V gene is TRBV19, the J gene TRBJ1-1, with a possible D match to TRBD1 (5 bases). The CDR3 spans 15 residues. V dropped 5 bases and J dropped 0 bases, with 13 bases sitting between them. Germline loops: CDR1 LNHDA, CDR2 SQIVND (reference sequence). The CDR3 DNA sequence: TGTGCCAGTAGTCGGGGGGTCTACCTGAACACTGAAGCTTTCTTT. Translating it yields CASSRGVYLNTEAFF.

The CDR3 bases are TGTGCCTGGAGTGCACAACTACAGGGGCGTTCGAGTGAAGCTTTCTTT. Encoded protein: CAWSAQLQGRSSEAFF. The chain joins TRBV30 to TRBJ1-1, with 7 bases identical to TRBD1. The V gene end was trimmed by 1 base and the J gene end by 7 bases; junction bases not matched to a gene: 15. Germline-derived CDR1 and CDR2 are GTSNPN and SVGIG (reference sequence). This CDR3 region has 16 residues.

The gene calls are TRBV7-6 and TRBJ1-3; tentatively, D is TRBD1 (6 bases). Between the trimmed V and J ends, which lost 4 bases and 1 base, there was a span of 14 bases. Germline values: CDR1 SGHVS, CDR2 FNYEAQ. The CDR3 loop spans 16 amino acids. In nucleotides, the CDR3 is TGTGCCAGCAGCTCCACTCCTGGACAGTCTGGAAACACCATATATTTT. This codes for CASSSTPGQSGNTIYF.

The chain employs TRBV9 and TRBJ2-2; possibly TRBD1 or TRBD2 for D (5 bases each). CDR1 SGDLS and CDR2 YYNGEE come from the germline V gene. The CDR3 consists of 15 residues. V was pared by 4 bases and J by 2 bases, with 12 bases between. The CDR3 coding sequence is TGTGCCAGCAGCCTCCGAGGGGCCAACACCGGGGAGCTGTTTTTT. Protein product: CASSLRGANTGELFF.

This clone has just one count. V gene TRBV24-1 combines with J gene TRBJ1-2; D may be TRBD1 (6 bases). The length of the CDR3 is 14 residues. Germline V gene sequence: CDR1 KGHDR, CDR2 SFDVKD. The germline V and J ends were trimmed by 3 bases and 7 bases, with 14 bases remaining between them. This CDR3 reads CATSDRYRVGGYTF. CDR3 sequence (DNA): TGTGCCACCAGTGATCGGTACAGGGTTGGTGGCTACACCTTC.

The chain joins TRBV6-6 to TRBJ1-2; 8 bases line up with TRBD1. Germline V CDR1 and CDR2: MNHNY, SVGAGI (reference sequence). The V and J ends lost 0 bases and 4 bases, in that order; junction bases with no gene match: 4. The CDR3 consists of 15 residues. The CDR3 region has the DNA TGTGCCAGCAGTTACTCAGCGACAGGGGCCTATGGCTACACCTTC. Amino acid sequence: CASSYSATGAYGYTF.

The rearrangement uses TRBV28 and TRBJ1-2; the D gene is possibly TRBD1 (5 bases). The CDR3 is 16 residues long. Germline V CDR1 and CDR2: MDHEN, SYDVKM. Trimming stripped 4 bases from V and 3 bases from J, with 18 bases between. The CDR3 spells CASSSRGREIYYGYTF. DNA for the CDR3: TGTGCCAGCAGTTCCCGGGGACGGGAGATCTACTATGGCTACACCTTC.

CDR3 protein: CASSYEVASPLHF. CDR3 sequence (DNA): TGTGCCAGCAGTTACGAAGTAGCTTCACCCCTCCACTTT. The J gene is TRBJ1-6, the V gene TRBV6-5; the D is unclear. Germline V gives CDR1 MNHEY, CDR2 SVGAGI. This CDR3 has 13 amino acids. V was shortened by 2 bases and J by 9 bases, with 8 bases between the two germline ends.

CDR3 DNA: TGTGCCAGTAGTATAGGTCCAGGGATAAGTGAAGCTTTCTTT. Protein: CASSIGPGISEAFF. The chain combines TRBV19 with TRBJ1-1; D possibly corresponds to TRBD1 (5 bases). Trimming removed 1 base at V and 7 bases at J, with 13 bases between. Germline values: CDR1 LNHDA, CDR2 SQIVND (reference sequence). The CDR3 extends over 14 amino acids.

The V gene is TRBV19, the J gene TRBJ1-6; 7 bases match TRBD1. The V gene's germline CDR1 is LNHDA and CDR2 SQIVND (reference sequence). There are 17 residues in the CDR3. Losses at the gene ends were 5 bases for V and 2 bases for J; bases not matched to a gene: 9. The CDR3 DNA reads as TGTGCCAGTAGTCCCCGGGACAGAGGAACCTATAATTCACCCCTCCACTTT. Translation: CASSPRDRGTYNSPLHF. Drawing the rest from reference TRBV19 and TRBJ1-6, the complete variable domain is DGGITQSPKYLFRKEGQNVTLSCEQNLNHDAMYWYRQDPGQGLRLIYYSQIVNDFQKGDIAEGYSVSREKKESFPLTVTSAQKNPTAFYLCASSPRDRGTYNSPLHFGNGTRLTVT.

V usage is TRBV12-1 and J usage is TRBJ2-5. TRBV12-1 is a listed pseudogene. The CDR3 loop spans 14 amino acids. The CDR3 coding sequence is TGTGCCAGCAGCTTTGGGGGGACCGGAGTGACCCAGTACTTC. Translating it yields CASSFGGTGVTQYF.